Each of the 8 T cell receptor beta chains below was sequenced from the same sample in a study of T cells after yellow fever vaccination. TCRdb reanalysed the 5' RACE reads using MiXCR and keeps one entry per CDR3 protein. The sample yields 300,000 or so distinct CDR3 sequences, about 4% seen once. Sequenced material: PBMCs, taken 5 days after the yellow fever booster vaccination. The receptor set was obtained from a man aged 18 to 30 who received the YFV17D yellow fever vaccine.

This clonotype showed up just a few times. The genes are TRBV7-3 and TRBJ2-3, with 7 bases matching TRBD1. This CDR3 is built from 15 residues. V gave up 5 bases and J gave up 0 bases; unmatched junction bases: 5. Germline loops: CDR1 SGHTA, CDR2 FQGTGA. The CDR3 is CASSRGQTSTDTQYF. In nucleotides, the CDR3 is TGTGCCAGCAGCCGGGGACAGACTAGCACAGATACGCAGTATTTT. Combining the CDR3 with reference TRBV7-3 and TRBJ2-3 gives the whole variable domain GAGVSQTPSNKVTEKGKYVELRCDPISGHTALYWYRQSLGQGPEFLIYFQGTGAADDSGLPNDRFFAVRPEGSVSTLKIQRTERGDSAVYLCASSRGQTSTDTQYFGPGTRLTVL.

J is TRBJ1-1 and V is TRBV4-2; TRBD1 aligns across 10 bases. Germline V gene data show CDR1 as LGHNA and CDR2 as YNFKEQ. V lost 4 bases to trimming and J lost 1 base; unmatched junction nucleotides: 9. This CDR3 has 17 amino acids. The CDR3 loop is CASSPQNRQGANTEAFF. CDR3 nucleotides: TGTGCCAGCAGCCCACAGAACCGACAGGGGGCGAACACTGAAGCTTTCTTT.

This clonotype was seen a few times. CDR3 nucleotide sequence: TGTGCCAGGGACAGGGGTCGCGAGCAGTACTTC. Its protein is CARDRGREQYF. V gene TRBV19 combines with J gene TRBJ2-7; 9 bases agree with TRBD1. J lost 6 bases, V lost 9 bases, and 3 bases had no gene match. The CDR3 is 11 amino acids. The germline V gene encodes CDR1 LNHDA and CDR2 SQIVND (reference sequence).

This clonotype was seen a few times. The chain combines TRBV7-2 with TRBJ2-7; D remains ambiguous. This CDR3 contains 15 residues. V was trimmed by 0 bases and J by 6 bases, leaving 15 bases between them. Looked up from germline, CDR1 is SGHTA and CDR2 is FQGNSA. CDR3 bases: TGTGCCAGCAGCTTAGCTTCTAACAATTTGCTCGAGCAGTACTTC. It specifies CASSLASNNLLEQYF. The entire variable domain, with the rest obtained from reference TRBV7-2 and TRBJ2-7, is as follows: GAGVSQSPSNKVTEKGKDVELRCDPISGHTALYWYRQSLGQGLEFLIYFQGNSAPDKSGLPSDRFSAERTGGSVSTLTIQRTQQEDSAVYLCASSLASNNLLEQYFGPGTRLTVT.

The rearrangement links TRBV9 to TRBJ2-5; TRBD2 agrees at 12 bases. J gave up 5 bases and V 2 bases, and 10 bases lay outside the gene matches. Germline CDR1 and CDR2: SGDLS and YYNGEE. The CDR3 sequence is 17 residues long. For the CDR3, the DNA is TGTGCCAGCAGCGTTGGGGCTAGCGGGGGGGCCGGGGAGACCCAGTACTTC. Translated, it gives CASSVGASGGAGETQYF.

This clonotype was recorded at least ten times. This rearrangement joins TRBV5-1 to TRBJ2-7; D possibly corresponds to TRBD2 (5 bases). The CDR3 length is 14 residues. CDR1 is SGHRS and CDR2 is YFSETQ in the germline V gene. V was clipped by 4 bases and J by 5 bases, with 16 bases between them. The CDR3 bases are TGCGCCAGCAGCGCACGGCAGTTCGGGGACGAGCAGTACTTC. This encodes CASSARQFGDEQYF.

The chain joins TRBV5-1 to TRBJ2-1, with D hard to call. The V end lost 1 base, the J end lost 12 bases, and 14 bases lay between the germline ends. The CDR3 spans 13 residues. Germline V lookup: CDR1 SGHRS, CDR2 YFSETQ. Here the CDR3 reads CASSLTARSPQFF. The CDR3 DNA follows: TGCGCCAGCAGCTTGACCGCGAGAAGTCCGCAGTTCTTC.

This clonotype was seen at least ten times. The V and J genes are TRBV20-1 and TRBJ2-7; 7 bases agree with TRBD1. The CDR3 loop spans 15 amino acids. Germline CDR1 DFQATT, CDR2 SNEGSKA (reference sequence). This CDR3 reads CSLVGQIFHSYEQYV. The CDR3 DNA reads as TGCAGCCTCGTGGGACAGATTTTTCACTCCTACGAGCAGTACGTC.